This T cell receptor (beta chain) was recovered during a study of regulatory T cells in long-lasting Graves disease. Across the study: Newly diagnosed Graves' patients had under 3 months of antithyroid drugs.

Trimming shortened V by 2 bases and J by 7 bases, and 15 bases separated the two germline ends. There are 15 residues in the CDR3. CDR1 and CDR2 from the germline V gene are SGHNT and YYREEE (reference sequence). Building the TCR beta libraries relied on iRepertoire HTBI primers, and CDR3 regions underwent Arm-PCR. TCRdb re-derived calls from the multiplex PCR reads in MiXCR, one entry per CDR3 protein. Among roughly 560,000 distinct CDR3 sequences, around 16% were seen once, and the ten largest hold just under 25%. Documented time point: newly diagnosed GD, antithyroid drugs for less than 3 months. With RNA extracted from PBMCs as input, the TCR library was made. EDTA tubes held approximately 10 milliliters of peripheral blood from each patient. Another study also made use of these data, one on T cells in Graves' hyperthyroidism and ophthalmopathy. That study adds: TCR CDR3 regions were first amplified by RT-PCR with HTBI primers.

The source is a woman aged 35-65 years with Graves disease. V and J are TRBV5-4 and TRBJ2-2; TRBD1 is a possible D gene (5 bases). Material: peripheral blood mononuclear cells (PBMCs), obtained at new diagnosis, from a patient treated with antithyroid drugs. This CDR3 reads CASSFTGREVGELFF. DNA for the CDR3: TGTGCCAGCAGCTTCACAGGTCGAGAGGTCGGGGAGCTGTTTTTT.